These T cell receptor beta chains were read from a single sample in a study of OX40 agonist ivuxolimab in advanced cancers. The protocol was immunoSEQ multiplex PCR, while the TCRdb copy is restricted to in-frame clones and leaves out a portion. The data hold about 20,000 clones, with 85% to 90% observed a single time. The material sequenced was CD4+ or CD8+ T cells sorted from blood, taken in a trial of the OX40 agonist ivuxolimab. The origin of the receptors is an adult with an advanced solid tumor such as melanoma, head and neck, liver or kidney cancer. CDR3s include the opening cysteine and the closing phenylalanine or tryptophan. A D gene is named only where the DNA matches it firmly. Size is omitted from some rows. Given values are once, few, many or a class for expanded clones.

J gene	clone size	V gene	D gene	CDR3 protein	CDR3 DNA
TRBJ1-1	NA	TRBV21-1	NA	CASSLCRGNTEAFF	TGTGCCAGCAGCCTTTGTCGGGGGAACACTGAAGCTTTCTTT
TRBJ2-3	NA	TRBV27	NA	CASTTGGTDTQYF	TGTGCCAGCACCACTGGGGGCACAGATACGCAGTATTTT
TRBJ2-1	NA	TRBV19	TRBD2	CASTPGGGLVGQFF	TGTGCCAGTACCCCCGGGGGAGGGCTCGTCGGGCAGTTCTTC
TRBJ2-7	once	TRBV28	TRBD1	CATYGVRDRGWNEQYF	TGTGCCACTTATGGCGTGCGAGACAGGGGGTGGAACGAGCAGTACTTC
TRBJ2-7	NA	TRBV13	TRBD1	CASSREGQGAYEQYF	TGTGCCAGCAGCAGAGAAGGCCAGGGGGCCTACGAGCAGTACTTC
TRBJ2-3	NA	TRBV18	NA	CASSPGGSTDTQYF	TGTGCCAGCTCACCTGGCGGAAGCACAGATACGCAGTATTTT
TRBJ1-2	NA	TRBV5-6	NA	CASSLDTTYYGYTF	TGTGCCAGCAGCTTGGACACAACCTACTATGGCTACACCTTC
TRBJ1-3	NA	TRBV6-5	NA	CASMGGLSGNTIYF	TGTGCCAGCATGGGGGGATTATCTGGAAACACCATATATTTT
TRBJ1-5	few	TRBV5-5	NA	CASSVGGTQPQHF	TGTGCCAGCAGCGTCGGGGGGACCCAGCCCCAGCATTTT
TRBJ1-2	NA	TRBV7-9	NA	CASSPRDGDYGYTF	TGTGCCAGCAGCCCTAGGGACGGGGACTATGGCTACACCTTC
TRBJ2-2	NA	TRBV11-2	NA	CASSPRGPLDTGELFF	TGTGCCAGCAGCCCCCGAGGGCCACTCGACACCGGGGAGCTGTTTTTT
TRBJ2-1	NA	TRBV4-1	NA	CASSQEIQGTYNEQFF	TGCGCCAGCAGCCAAGAGATCCAGGGGACCTACAATGAGCAGTTCTTC
TRBJ2-2	NA	TRBV5-1	TRBD1	CASSLGGTGGLTYTGELFF	TGCGCCAGCAGCTTGGGAGGGACAGGGGGCCTAACGTACACCGGGGAGCTGTTTTTT
TRBJ2-6	NA	TRBV7-2	NA	CASSKRGSGANVLTF	TGTGCCAGCAGCAAACGGGGGTCTGGGGCCAACGTCCTGACTTTC
TRBJ2-1	NA	TRBV19	TRBD1	CASTIFGDSYNEQFF	TGTGCCAGTACCATTTTCGGGGACAGTTACAATGAGCAGTTCTTC
TRBJ2-7	NA	TRBV29-1	NA	CSVEAGGGQSRYEQYF	TGCAGCGTTGAAGCCGGCGGGGGACAGTCCCGCTACGAGCAGTACTTC
TRBJ2-4	NA	TRBV19	TRBD2	CASSIGPWEGSKNIQYF	TGTGCCAGTAGTATAGGCCCCTGGGAGGGTTCCAAAAACATTCAGTACTTC
TRBJ2-5	NA	TRBV27	NA	CASRLPDPMYQETQYF	TGTGCCAGCAGACTACCGGACCCTATGTACCAAGAGACCCAGTACTTC
TRBJ2-7	NA	TRBV4-1	TRBD1	CASNQGQGSSYEQYF	TGCGCCAGCAACCAGGGACAGGGATCGTCCTACGAGCAGTACTTC
TRBJ2-3	once	TRBV2	NA	CASSVRLASTDTQYF	TGTGCCAGCAGTGTAAGGCTAGCTAGCACAGATACGCAGTATTTT
TRBJ2-2	few	TRBV6-5	TRBD1	CASSSRGFTGELFF	TGTGCCAGCAGTAGCAGGGGGTTCACCGGGGAGCTGTTTTTT
TRBJ2-3	once	TRBV4-1	NA	CASSQTTRTIKSDTQYF	TGCGCCAGCAGCCAAACTACCCGGACAATTAAGTCAGATACGCAGTATTTT
TRBJ1-5	NA	TRBV27	TRBD1	CASSLVGQVVQPQHF	TGTGCCAGCAGTTTAGTGGGACAGGTGGTCCAGCCCCAGCATTTT
TRBJ1-1	NA	TRBV6-1	NA	CASSESTDILNTEAFF	TGTGCCAGCAGTGAAAGTACAGACATCTTGAACACTGAAGCTTTCTTT
TRBJ1-1	NA	TRBV19	NA	CASSISLTNTEAFF	TGTGCCAGTAGTATTTCCCTTACAAACACTGAAGCTTTCTTT
TRBJ2-5	NA	TRBV5-1	NA	CASRFREQETQYF	TGCGCCAGCAGGTTCAGGGAACAAGAGACCCAGTACTTC
TRBJ2-5	NA	TRBV5-6	NA	CASSFPIVTLQETQYF	TGTGCCAGCAGCTTTCCCATAGTCACGTTACAAGAGACCCAGTACTTC
TRBJ2-3	NA	TRBV15	NA	CATSPLWSADTQYF	TGTGCCACCAGCCCCTTGTGGAGCGCAGATACGCAGTATTTT
TRBJ2-3	NA	TRBV4-1	NA	CASSQEGPDTQYF	TGCGCCAGCAGCCAAGAAGGTCCAGATACGCAGTATTTT
TRBJ2-1	NA	TRBV11-2	TRBD2	CASSQGGGSYNEQFF	TGTGCCAGCAGCCAAGGCGGGGGCTCCTACAATGAGCAGTTCTTC
TRBJ2-5	NA	TRBV7-9	TRBD1	CASSTPGQGDPAFQETQYF	TGTGCCAGCAGCACGCCGGGACAGGGAGATCCAGCTTTCCAAGAGACCCAGTACTTC
TRBJ1-2	NA	TRBV10-3	NA	CAIRAPEGGYTF	TGTGCCATCAGGGCCCCCGAGGGTGGCTACACCTTC
TRBJ1-1	NA	TRBV7-9	NA	CASSSEHYEFEAFF	TGTGCCAGCAGTTCCGAACACTACGAGTTTGAAGCTTTCTTT
TRBJ1-6	NA	TRBV7-9	NA	CASSFAGDQYSPLHF	TGTGCCAGCAGCTTCGCCGGGGATCAATATTCACCCCTCCACTTT
TRBJ2-1	medium-sized	TRBV6-6	NA	CASKVPNEQFF	TGTGCCAGCAAAGTACCCAATGAGCAGTTCTTC
TRBJ2-2	NA	TRBV6-5	NA	CASSYSVGELFF	TGTGCCAGCAGTTACTCCGTCGGGGAGCTGTTTTTT
TRBJ2-7	NA	TRBV6-1	NA	CASSEMLPGPSYEQYF	TGTGCCAGCAGTGAAATGTTGCCGGGGCCCTCGTACGAGCAGTACTTC
TRBJ2-1	NA	TRBV7-2	NA	CASSLLPVNEQFF	TGTGCCAGCAGCTTACTCCCTGTCAATGAGCAGTTCTTC
TRBJ1-1	large	TRBV6-1	NA	CASGWGPNTEAFF	TGTGCCAGCGGTTGGGGACCGAACACTGAAGCTTTCTTT
TRBJ2-7	NA	TRBV7-8	NA	CASSLVKWIHEQYF	TGTGCCAGCAGCTTAGTTAAGTGGATCCACGAGCAGTACTTC
TRBJ1-1	NA	TRBV6-1	NA	CASGNPGFEAFF	TGTGCCAGCGGCAATCCGGGGTTTGAAGCTTTCTTT
TRBJ2-7	NA	TRBV7-9	NA	CASSSDRRGNEQYF	TGTGCCAGCAGCAGCGACAGGAGGGGGAACGAGCAGTACTTC
TRBJ2-2	NA	TRBV7-9	NA	CASSDTGTNTGELFF	TGTGCCAGCAGCGACACAGGGACGAACACCGGGGAGCTGTTTTTT
TRBJ2-7	NA	TRBV6-1	TRBD2	CASSEGASGSYEQYF	TGTGCCAGCAGTGAAGGGGCTAGCGGGAGCTACGAGCAGTACTTC